The subject of this entry is one T cell receptor beta chain. The data are from a study of blood T cell repertoires in COVID-19. Study in general: T cells, B-cell-depleted T cells, or PBMCs supplied cDNA or gDNA.

The assay was immunoSEQ multiplex PCR, and TCRdb's table has in-frame clones only and misses some. The table lists 200,000 or so clones, around 87% of them singletons. The germline gives CDR1 SGDLS, CDR2 YYNGEE. Trimming cost V 7 bases and J 3 bases, with 6 bases left between them. This CDR3 spans 11 amino acids. The chain uses TRBV9 and TRBJ2-3, with D tentatively TRBD2 (5 bases). The sample taken for sequencing was PBMCs or T cells enriched from blood (not recorded which). The clonotype comes from a man aged 25 to 40 in a cohort exposed to, infected with or recovered from COVID-19 (not recorded which). Here the CDR3 reads CASGRTDTQYF. Written as DNA, the CDR3 is TGTGCCAGCGGGAGAACAGATACGCAGTATTTT.